There are many counts of the clone carrying this TCR beta chain. This sample was taken from a study of T-cell reconstitution after alpha-beta-depleted transplantation in children. This CDR3 comprises 14 residues. CDR1 is MNHEY and CDR2 is SVGAGI in the germline V gene. Trimming shortened V by 2 bases and J by 6 bases, and 11 bases separated the two germline ends. As it was prepared, the TCRbeta library received unique molecular identifiers. MiXCR, applied by TCRdb to the PCR reads, yields one record per CDR3 protein. In the table there are roughly 190,000 distinct CDR3 sequences, 13% to 15% of which are singletons.

The material was PBMCs from the stem cell graft donor, obtained from the stem cell graft. The TCR comes from a human donor who donated a stem cell graft to a child with acute lymphoblastic leukemia. The V call is TRBV6-5, the J call TRBJ2-1; D may be TRBD1 (5 bases). The CDR3 coding sequence is TGTGCCAGCAGTTACCAGGTGCAGGGCAATGAGCAGTTCTTC. Translation: CASSYQVQGNEQFF.